This T cell receptor (beta chain) was found in a study of CD8 T cells in ankylosing spondylitis (dated by TCRdb to 2016 to 2017). Regarding the research as a whole: T cell receptor beta repertoires were profiled in healthy donors and ankylosing spondylitis patients so that disease-linked TCR variants could be found. The full study cohort was made up of over 20 ankylosing spondylitis patients and about a hundred healthy donors. Peripheral blood samples were taken, and synovial fluid was additionally collected from ankylosing spondylitis patients. The research as a whole found: Some motif variants had previously been reported in the synovial fluid and blood of reactive arthritis patients, which suggests shared mechanisms of disease initiation. Significant enrichment of the disease-linked clones was reported in matched synovial fluid samples from ankylosing spondylitis patients. Blood from ankylosing spondylitis patients appeared to be characterized by a TCR beta motif composed of eight or nine highly homologous amino acid variants. A CD8+ phenotype was shown by the disease-linked clones, which were found at relatively low frequencies in peripheral blood.

This clonotype was seen more than once but under ten times. The antigen it binds to is not known. No much larger clone exists at a distance of one base, and base qualities are not known. V is clipped by 3 bases and J by 0 bases, and the sequence between their germline boundaries is 12 bases long. CDR1 and CDR2, looked up from the germline V gene (reference sequence), are SEHNR and FQNEAQ. Reading from cysteine to phenylalanine, the CDR3 counts 16 amino acids. The CDR3 DNA has 48 bases and is translated from base 1. Sequencing used an Illumina HiSeq 2500. TCR beta libraries were prepared by quantitative 5'-RACE with molecular barcodes. Per the source publication's procedure: A new computational method, built on a probabilistic model of VDJ rearrangement, was used to identify disease-linked TCR variants. The public sequencing data were trimmed at Q25 with fastp and processed into clonotypes with MiXCR by TCRdb, which kept only in-frame beta chains. For every CDR3 protein sequence, its rows merge into one entry that carries the most common genes and DNA. TCRdb's processing, not the authors', yielded these V and J calls. This sample is represented by some 150,000 distinct CDR3 sequences; around two fifths of them were singletons. Clones ranked in the top ten supply roughly 15% of the sample.

Synovial fluid samples and blood samples obtained from the same ankylosing spondylitis patients were matched. The sequenced sample consisted of synovial fluid, either unsorted or a sorted T cell fraction (not recorded which). The sequence came from a male donor with ankylosing spondylitis. Recombination linked TRBV7-9 to TRBJ1-3; the D gene remains uncertain. CDR3 reads: CASSLWAASSGNTIYF. The DNA sequence follows: TGTGCCAGCAGCTTGTGGGCGGCGAGCTCTGGAAACACCATATATTTT.